This T cell receptor beta chain came from a study of blood T cells in healthy people across ages. For the second PCR, which ran for 7 to 11 cycles, a sample-barcoded 5' primer and a J-beta primer mix were used. MiXCR, applied by TCRdb to the 5' RACE reads, yields one record per CDR3 protein. The sample lists nearly 800,000 distinct CDR3 sequences, more than 20% occurring once. The length of the CDR3 is 13 residues. Germline V lookup: CDR1 DFQATT, CDR2 SNEGSKA (reference sequence). This clonotype occurred a few times. At one end the junction does not follow the germline gene, possibly because of a read error. These data were also reused for a study on T cells of mothers and their children. This second report adds: Researchers found no T cell clones that were persistent and microchimeric.

The V gene is TRBV20-1, the J gene TRBJ2-7, with D possibly being TRBD2 (5 bases). This sequence was found in a boy aged 10-17 years in good health. Sample: blood. The CDR3 DNA follows: TGTAGTGCTAGCAAAACCGGCTCATACGAGCAGTACTTC. This translates into CSASKTGSYEQYF.